Listed below are T cell receptor beta chains from one sample, sequenced in a study of Ad26.COV2.S vaccination and SARS-CoV-2 variants. The assay was immunoSEQ multiplex PCR, and TCRdb's table has in-frame clones only and misses some. Of some 350,000 clones listed, around 90% are singletons. The source was peripheral blood, collected in a trial of Ad26.COV2.S vaccine versus placebo. These receptors were obtained from a person aged 18-65 years who received the Ad26.COV2.S COVID-19 vaccine or a placebo. The CDR3 runs from the conserved cysteine through the conserved F or W. The D gene is left open where the match is weak. The listing skips clone size in some rows; elsewhere it reads once, few, many or a size class.

d_call cdr3_length j_call v_call clone_size cdr3_aa cdr3_nt
- 13 TRBJ1-2 TRBV6-2/TRBV6-3 - CASSGGPNYGYTF TGTGCCAGCAGTGGGGGCCCTAACTATGGCTACACCTTC
TRBD1 13 TRBJ2-1 TRBV2 - CASSEGTTGGSFF TGTGCCAGCAGTGAAGGGACGACAGGGGGGTCGTTCTTC
- 16 TRBJ1-3 TRBV7-2 - CASSPGQASSGNTIYF TGTGCCAGCAGCCCCGGACAAGCCAGCTCTGGAAACACCATATATTTT
- 15 TRBJ1-2 TRBV2 - CASSEGGFMDYGYTF TGTGCCAGCAGTGAAGGGGGGTTCATGGATTATGGCTACACCTTC
- 13 TRBJ2-7 TRBV2 - CASIRSLTYEQYF TGTGCCAGCATCCGTAGTCTTACCTACGAGCAGTACTTC
- 14 TRBJ2-3 TRBV5-5 - CASSLGQHTDTQYF TGTGCCAGCAGCTTGGGCCAGCACACAGATACGCAGTATTTT
- 13 TRBJ1-1 TRBV6-5 - CASSYGARGRTFF TGTGCCAGCAGTTACGGAGCCCGAGGTAGGACTTTCTTT
- 15 TRBJ1-5 TRBV5-5 - CASSLGHMSNQPQHF TGTGCCAGCAGCTTAGGCCACATGAGCAATCAGCCCCAGCATTTT
TRBD1 20 TRBJ1-1 TRBV15 - CATSRPLGGGLRQGGTEAFF TGTGCCACCAGCAGACCCCTCGGCGGGGGACTTAGACAGGGGGGCACTGAAGCTTTCTTT
TRBD1 16 TRBJ2-2 TRBV7-6 - CASSLMGTGVTGELFF TGTGCCAGCAGCTTAATGGGGACAGGGGTCACCGGGGAGCTGTTTTTT
- 16 TRBJ2-7 TRBV11-2 - CASSLEGQGVFYEQYF TGTGCCAGCAGCTTAGAGGGGCAGGGAGTCTTCTACGAGCAGTACTTC
- 14 TRBJ1-5 TRBV19 once CASSREQLSGPQHF TGTGCCAGTAGCCGCGAACAGCTCTCAGGGCCCCAGCATTTT
TRBD1 14 TRBJ2-5 TRBV5-1 once CASRRDRGGETQYF TGCGCCAGCCGTAGAGACAGGGGAGGAGAGACCCAGTACTTC
- 19 TRBJ2-2 TRBV4-2 - CASSQAGGVSRLGTGELFF TGTGCCAGCAGCCAAGCGGGTGGGGTTTCTCGACTGGGCACCGGGGAGCTGTTTTTT
- 15 TRBJ1-5 TRBV11-2 - CASSDPRRGNQPQHF TGTGCCAGCAGCGACCCAAGGAGGGGCAATCAGCCCCAGCATTTT
TRBD1 15 TRBJ1-2 TRBV7-3 once CASSSPTGGGYGYTF TGTGCCAGCAGCTCCCCGACAGGGGGAGGCTATGGCTACACCTTC
- 15 TRBJ2-1 TRBV2 - CASMPTVSSYNEQFF TGTGCCAGCATGCCGACAGTGAGCTCCTACAATGAGCAGTTCTTC
TRBD2 15 TRBJ2-1 TRBV7-8 - CASRSTSGSYNEQFF TGTGCCAGCAGGTCGACTAGCGGTTCCTACAATGAGCAGTTCTTC
- 14 TRBJ1-1 TRBV30 - CAWSDGTWNTEAFF TGTGCCTGGAGTGACGGGACATGGAACACTGAAGCTTTCTTT
- 13 TRBJ1-4 TRBV11-3 - CASSLVGDEKLFF TGTGCCAGCAGCTTAGTCGGTGATGAAAAACTGTTTTTT
- 13 TRBJ2-2 TRBV29-1 - CSGQKHDTGELFF TGCAGCGGGCAAAAGCATGATACCGGGGAGCTGTTTTTT
- 14 TRBJ1-2 TRBV6-5 - CASSYYRENYGYTF TGTGCCAGCAGTTACTACAGGGAAAACTATGGCTACACCTTC
- 11 TRBJ1-2 TRBV6-2/TRBV6-3 - CASSYSTAFTF TGTGCCAGCAGTTACTCGACAGCCTTCACCTTC
TRBD2 19 TRBJ2-2 TRBV7-2 - CASSFRQTSGSSGTGELFF TGTGCCAGCAGCTTTAGGCAGACTAGCGGGAGTTCAGGCACCGGGGAGCTGTTTTTT
- 14 TRBJ2-3 TRBV3-1/TRBV3-2 - CASSQGLTSGGQYF TGTGCCAGCAGCCAAGGACTCACATCCGGGGGGCAGTATTTT